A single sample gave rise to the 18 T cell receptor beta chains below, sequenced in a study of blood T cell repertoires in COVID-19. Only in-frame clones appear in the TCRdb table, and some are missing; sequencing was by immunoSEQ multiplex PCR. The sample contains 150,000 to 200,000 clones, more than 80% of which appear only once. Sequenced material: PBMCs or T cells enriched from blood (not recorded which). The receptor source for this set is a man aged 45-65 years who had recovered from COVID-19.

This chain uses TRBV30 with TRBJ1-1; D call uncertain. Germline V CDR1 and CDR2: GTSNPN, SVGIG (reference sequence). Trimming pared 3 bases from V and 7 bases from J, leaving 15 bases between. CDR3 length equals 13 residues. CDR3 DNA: TGTGCCTGGAGCACCTCGGGGATCGGTGAAGCTTTCTTT. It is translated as CAWSTSGIGEAFF.

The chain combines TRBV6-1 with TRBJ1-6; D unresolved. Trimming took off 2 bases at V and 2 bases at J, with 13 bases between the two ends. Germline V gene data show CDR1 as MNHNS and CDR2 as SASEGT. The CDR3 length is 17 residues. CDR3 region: CASSETKLRTYNSPLHF. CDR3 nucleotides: TGTGCCAGCAGTGAAACCAAACTAAGAACCTATAATTCACCCCTCCACTTT.

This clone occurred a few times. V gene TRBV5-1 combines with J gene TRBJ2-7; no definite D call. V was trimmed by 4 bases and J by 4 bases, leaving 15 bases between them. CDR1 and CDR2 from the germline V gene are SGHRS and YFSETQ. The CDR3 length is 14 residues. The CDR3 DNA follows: TGCGCCAGCAGCCTAATCCCCGGGTCTTACGAGCAGTACTTC. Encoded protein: CASSLIPGSYEQYF.

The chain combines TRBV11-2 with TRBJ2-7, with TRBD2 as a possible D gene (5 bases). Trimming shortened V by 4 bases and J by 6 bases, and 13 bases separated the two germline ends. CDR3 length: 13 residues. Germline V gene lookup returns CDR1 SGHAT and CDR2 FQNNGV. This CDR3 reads CASSSGIPGEQYF. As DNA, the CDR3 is TGTGCCAGCAGCTCCGGGATACCGGGCGAGCAGTACTTC.

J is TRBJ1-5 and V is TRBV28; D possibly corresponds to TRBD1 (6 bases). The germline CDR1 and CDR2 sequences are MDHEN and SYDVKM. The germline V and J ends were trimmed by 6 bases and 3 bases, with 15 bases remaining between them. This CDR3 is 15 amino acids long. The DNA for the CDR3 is TGTGCCAGCAGAACCGAAGACAGGCACAATCAGCCCCAGCATTTT. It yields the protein CASRTEDRHNQPQHF. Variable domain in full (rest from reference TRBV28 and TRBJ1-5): DVKVTQSSRYLVKRTGEKVFLECVQDMDHENMFWYRQDPGLGLRLIYFSYDVKMKEKGDIPEGYSVSREKKERFSLILESASTNQTSMYLCASRTEDRHNQPQHFGDGTRLSIL.

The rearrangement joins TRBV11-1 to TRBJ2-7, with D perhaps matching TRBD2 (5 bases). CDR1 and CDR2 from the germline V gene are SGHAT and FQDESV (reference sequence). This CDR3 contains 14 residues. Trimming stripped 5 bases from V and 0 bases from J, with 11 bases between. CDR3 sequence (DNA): TGTGCCAGCAGCCCCAGAGGGAGCTCCTACGAGCAGTACTTC. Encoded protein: CASSPRGSSYEQYF.

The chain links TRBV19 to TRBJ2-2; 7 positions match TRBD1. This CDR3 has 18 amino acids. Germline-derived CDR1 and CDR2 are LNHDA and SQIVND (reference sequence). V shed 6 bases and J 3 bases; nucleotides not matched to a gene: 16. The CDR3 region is CASRIVPDRAVDTGELFF. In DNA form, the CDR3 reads TGTGCCAGTAGGATCGTCCCCGACAGGGCGGTGGACACCGGGGAGCTGTTTTTT.

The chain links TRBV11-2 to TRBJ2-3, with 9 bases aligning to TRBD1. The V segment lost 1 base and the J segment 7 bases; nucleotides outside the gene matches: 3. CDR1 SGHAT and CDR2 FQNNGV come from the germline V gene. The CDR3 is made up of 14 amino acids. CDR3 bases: TGTGCCAGCAGCTTAGCGGACAGGGGTCATACGCAGTATTTT. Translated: CASSLADRGHTQYF.

The CDR3 sequence: CASSSGQGASPLHF. The DNA of the CDR3 is TGCGCCAGCAGCTCCGGACAGGGGGCTTCACCCCTCCACTTT. This chain links TRBV5-1 with TRBJ1-6; 11 positions match TRBD1. Germline loops: CDR1 SGHRS, CDR2 YFSETQ. The J segment lost 9 bases and the V segment lost 3 bases, leaving 2 bases of the junction unmatched. The CDR3 has 14 amino acids.

CDR3: CSGQATGGNIQYF. CDR3 DNA sequence: TGCAGCGGTCAAGCAACGGGGGGGAACATTCAGTACTTC. The chain has TRBV29-1 and TRBJ2-4; 8 bases agree with TRBD2. The J segment lost 7 bases and the V segment lost 7 bases, leaving 9 bases of the junction unmatched. This CDR3 contains 13 residues. CDR1 is SQVTM and CDR2 is ANQGSEA in the germline V gene.

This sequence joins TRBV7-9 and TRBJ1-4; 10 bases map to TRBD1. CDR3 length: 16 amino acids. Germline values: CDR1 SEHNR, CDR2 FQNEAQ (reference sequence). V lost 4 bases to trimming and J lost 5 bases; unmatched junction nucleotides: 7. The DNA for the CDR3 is TGTGCCAGCAGCTCAGGGACAGGGGTCACGAATGAAAAACTGTTTTTT. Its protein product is CASSSGTGVTNEKLFF.

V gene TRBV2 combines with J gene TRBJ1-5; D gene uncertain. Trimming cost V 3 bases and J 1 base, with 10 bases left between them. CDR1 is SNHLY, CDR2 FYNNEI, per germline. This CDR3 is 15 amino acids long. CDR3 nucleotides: TGTGCCAGCAGTGACCCAGGCCTCAGCAATCAGCCCCAGCATTTT. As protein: CASSDPGLSNQPQHF.

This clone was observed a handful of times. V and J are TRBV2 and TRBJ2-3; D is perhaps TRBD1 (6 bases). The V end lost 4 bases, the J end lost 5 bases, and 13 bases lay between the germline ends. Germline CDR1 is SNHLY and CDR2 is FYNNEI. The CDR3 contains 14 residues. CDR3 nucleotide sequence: TGTGCCAGCAGTGTGGCAGGGGTGGGAGATACGCAGTATTTT. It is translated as CASSVAGVGDTQYF. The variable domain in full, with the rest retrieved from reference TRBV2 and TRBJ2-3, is EPEVTQTPSHQVTQMGQEVILRCVPISNHLYFYWYRQILGQKVEFLVSFYNNEISEKSEIFDDQFSVERPDGSNFTLKIRSTKLEDSAMYFCASSVAGVGDTQYFGPGTRLTVL.

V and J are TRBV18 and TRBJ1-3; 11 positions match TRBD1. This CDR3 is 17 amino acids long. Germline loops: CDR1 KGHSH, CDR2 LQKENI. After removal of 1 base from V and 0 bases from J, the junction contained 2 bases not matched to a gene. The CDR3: CASSPRTGGGSGNTIYF. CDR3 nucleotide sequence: TGTGCCAGCTCACCACGGACAGGGGGCGGCTCTGGAAACACCATATATTTT.

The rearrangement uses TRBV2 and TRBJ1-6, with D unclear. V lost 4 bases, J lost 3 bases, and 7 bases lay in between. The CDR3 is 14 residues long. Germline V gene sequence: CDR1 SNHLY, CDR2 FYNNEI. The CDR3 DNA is TGTGCCAGCAGTGGGAGGGACTATAATTCACCCCTCCACTTT. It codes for CASSGRDYNSPLHF.

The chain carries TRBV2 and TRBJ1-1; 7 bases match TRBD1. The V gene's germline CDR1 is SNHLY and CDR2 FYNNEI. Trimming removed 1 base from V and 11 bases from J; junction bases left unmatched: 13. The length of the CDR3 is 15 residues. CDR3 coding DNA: TGTGCCAGCAGTGAAGTAGGTGGGAACAGGGGAGGTGCTTTCTTT. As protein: CASSEVGGNRGGAFF.

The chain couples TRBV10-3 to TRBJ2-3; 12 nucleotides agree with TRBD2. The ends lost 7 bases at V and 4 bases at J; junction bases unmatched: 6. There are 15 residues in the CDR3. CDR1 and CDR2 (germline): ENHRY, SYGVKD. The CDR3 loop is CAITQTSGGSDTQYF. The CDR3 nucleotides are TGTGCCATCACCCAGACTAGCGGGGGATCAGATACGCAGTATTTT.

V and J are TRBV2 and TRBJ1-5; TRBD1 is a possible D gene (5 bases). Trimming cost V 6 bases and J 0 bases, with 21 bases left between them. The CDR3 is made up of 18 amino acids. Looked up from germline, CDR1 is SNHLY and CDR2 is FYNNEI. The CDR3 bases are TGTGCCAGCAGGGACACCGATAAAGGGCTTTTTAGCAATCAGCCCCAGCATTTT. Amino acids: CASRDTDKGLFSNQPQHF.